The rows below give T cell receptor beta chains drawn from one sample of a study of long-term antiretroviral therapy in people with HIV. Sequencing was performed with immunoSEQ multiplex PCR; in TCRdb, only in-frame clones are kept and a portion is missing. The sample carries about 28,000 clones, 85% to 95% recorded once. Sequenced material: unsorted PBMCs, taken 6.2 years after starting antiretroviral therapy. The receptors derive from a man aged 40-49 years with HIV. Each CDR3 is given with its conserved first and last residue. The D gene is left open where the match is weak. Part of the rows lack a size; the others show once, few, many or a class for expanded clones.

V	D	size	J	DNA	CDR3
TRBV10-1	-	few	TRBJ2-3	TGCGCCAGCAGTACCGGACACCGCACAGATACGCAGTATTTT	CASSTGHRTDTQYF
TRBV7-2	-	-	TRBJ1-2	TGTGCCAGCCAAAAGGGGGGGGCTCCGGAGAATGGCTACACCTTC	CASQKGGAPENGYTF
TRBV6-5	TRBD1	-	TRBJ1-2	TGTGCCAGCAGTTACGGACAGGAGGGGGGCTACACCTTC	CASSYGQEGGYTF
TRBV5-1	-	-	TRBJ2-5	TGCGCCAGCAGCTTGGTCGGCAGCCCCGACCTAGAGACCCAGTACTTC	CASSLVGSPDLETQYF
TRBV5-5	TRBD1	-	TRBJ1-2	TGTGCCAGCACCGGACAGGGAGGGAACTATGGCTACACCTTC	CASTGQGGNYGYTF
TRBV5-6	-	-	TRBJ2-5	TGTGCCAGCAGCTTGGGGGGCGGAGACCAAACGACCCAGTACTTC	CASSLGGGDQTTQYF
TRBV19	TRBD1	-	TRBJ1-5	TGTGCCAGTACGGACAGGGTCCATCAGCCCCAGCATTTT	CASTDRVHQPQHF
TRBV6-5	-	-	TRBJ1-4	TGTGCCAGCTCTGCTCGGGGCAGGGAAAATGAAAAACTGTTTTTT	CASSARGRENEKLFF
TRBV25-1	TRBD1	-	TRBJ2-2	TGTGCCAGCAGGCGACAGGGTAGAAACACCGGGGAGCTGTTTTTT	CASRRQGRNTGELFF
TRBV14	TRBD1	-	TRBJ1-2	TGTGCCAGCAGCCTACAGGGGTCTAGCGGCTACACCTTC	CASSLQGSSGYTF
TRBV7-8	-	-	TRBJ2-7	TGTGCCAGCGAAGGACGGGCGACCTACGAGCAGTACTTC	CASEGRATYEQYF
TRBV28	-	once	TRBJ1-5	TGTGCCAGCAGTTTACCCCGAAATCATCAGCCCCAGCATTTT	CASSLPRNHQPQHF
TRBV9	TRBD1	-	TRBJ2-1	TGTGCCAGCAGCCCCAAACAGGGGTGGAATGAGCAGTTCTTC	CASSPKQGWNEQFF
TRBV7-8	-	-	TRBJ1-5	TGTGCCAGCAGCTGGGGAGGGAATCAGCCCCAGCATTTT	CASSWGGNQPQHF
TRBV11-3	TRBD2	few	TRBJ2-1	TGTGCCAGCAGCCAGGGGGGACTAGCGGATGAGCAGTTCTTC	CASSQGGLADEQFF
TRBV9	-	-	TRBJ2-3	TGTGCCAGCAGCGTAGTTGCGACTAGCACAGATACGCAGTATTTT	CASSVVATSTDTQYF
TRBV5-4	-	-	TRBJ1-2	TGTGCCAGCAGCCCGCTGGGGATTTCCGATGGCTACACCTTC	CASSPLGISDGYTF
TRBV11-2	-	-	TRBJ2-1	TGTGCCAGCAGCTTAGTACCAGACAATGAGCAGTTCTTC	CASSLVPDNEQFF
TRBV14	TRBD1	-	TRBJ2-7	TGTGCCAGCAGCCAGGGCTTATTCGGGACAGATTCCTACGAGCAGTACTTC	CASSQGLFGTDSYEQYF
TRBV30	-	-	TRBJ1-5	TGTGCCTGGAGCCCTTTATCGGGCGGCGGGAGGCATTTT	CAWSPLSGGGRHF
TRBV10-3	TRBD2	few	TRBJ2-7	TGTGCCATCAGTTGGACTAGCGGTCCCTACGAGCAGTACTTC	CAISWTSGPYEQYF
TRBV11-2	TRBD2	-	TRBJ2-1	TGTGCCAGCAGCTCCAGATGGGGCGGGGGTGCCTACAATGAGCAGTTCTTC	CASSSRWGGGAYNEQFF
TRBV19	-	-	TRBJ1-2	TGTGCCAGTAGTATAGATCGGCCAGGATCTCAAGCTAACTATGGCTACACCTTC	CASSIDRPGSQANYGYTF
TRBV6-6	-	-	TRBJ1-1	TGTGCCAGCAGTTTAAGGGGAAAGAACACTGAAGCTTTCTTT	CASSLRGKNTEAFF
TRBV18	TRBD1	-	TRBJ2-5	TGTGCCAGCTCACTCCGGGACAGGGGGAGAGAGACCCAGTACTTC	CASSLRDRGRETQYF
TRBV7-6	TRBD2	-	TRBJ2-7	TGTGCCAGCAGCCTAGGACTAGGTTCCTACGAGCAGTACTTC	CASSLGLGSYEQYF
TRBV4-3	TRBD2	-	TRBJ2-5	TGCGCCAGCAGCCGAACAGCGGGGGGGGAGACCCAGTACTTC	CASSRTAGGETQYF
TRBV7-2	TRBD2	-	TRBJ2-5	TGTGCCAGCAGCTCCAGCCCGGGACTACAAGAGACCCAGTACTTC	CASSSSPGLQETQYF
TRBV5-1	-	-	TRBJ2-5	TGCGCCAGCAGCTTGCTAGAGACCCAGTACTTC	CASSLLETQYF
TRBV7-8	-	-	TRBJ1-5	TGTGCCAGCAGCATCAACAGGGACCAGCCCCAGCATTTT	CASSINRDQPQHF
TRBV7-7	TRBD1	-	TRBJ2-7	TGTGCTAGCGCGACAGGGCTTGGCTACGAGCAGTACTTC	CASATGLGYEQYF
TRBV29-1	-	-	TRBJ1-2	TGCAGCGCAATGGGGGACGGCTCTAACTATGGCTACACCTTC	CSAMGDGSNYGYTF
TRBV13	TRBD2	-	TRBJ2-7	TGTGCCAGCAGCGTCATTGGGACTAGCGCTGGCGAGCAGTACTTC	CASSVIGTSAGEQYF
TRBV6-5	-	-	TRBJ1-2	TGTGCCAGCAGTTACATGGCAGGGAAGGGCTACACCTTC	CASSYMAGKGYTF
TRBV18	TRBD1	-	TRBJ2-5	TGTGCCAGCTCATTAAGACAGGGTGAGACCCAGTACTTC	CASSLRQGETQYF
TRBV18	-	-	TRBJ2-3	TGTGCCAGCTCACCCAGAGGGTTAGATACGCAGTATTTT	CASSPRGLDTQYF
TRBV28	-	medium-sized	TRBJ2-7	TGTGCCAGCAGTTTGGTCAGCAGCTCCTACGAGCAGTACTTC	CASSLVSSSYEQYF
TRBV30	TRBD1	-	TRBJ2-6	TGTGCCTGGACCGGGACAGGGAGAACCTCTGGGGCCAACGTCCTGACTTTC	CAWTGTGRTSGANVLTF
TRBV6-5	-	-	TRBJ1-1	TGTGCCAGCAGTCCCCGAGGGAGCGGGACTGAAGCTTTCTTT	CASSPRGSGTEAFF
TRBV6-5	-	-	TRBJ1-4	TGTGCCAGCAGTTACAAGGGGGGACCAAATGAAAAACTGTTTTTT	CASSYKGGPNEKLFF
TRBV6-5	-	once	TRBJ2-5	TGTGCCAGCAACATTTTCGGGGCGCGAGAGCAGTACTTC	CASNIFGAREQYF
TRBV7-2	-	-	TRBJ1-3	TGTGCCAGCAGCTTAGCGCAGATGTCTGGAAACACCATATATTTT	CASSLAQMSGNTIYF
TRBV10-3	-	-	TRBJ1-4	TGTGCCATCAGTGCGACAGGAGAAAAACTGTTTTTT	CAISATGEKLFF
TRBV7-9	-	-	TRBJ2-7	TGTGCCAGCACCCAAATTGGCGAGCAGTATTTC	CASTQIGEQYF
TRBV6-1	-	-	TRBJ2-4	TGTGCCAGCAGTGATGGTTGGGTGGCCAAAAACATTCAGTACTTC	CASSDGWVAKNIQYF
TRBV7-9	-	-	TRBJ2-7	TGTGCCAGCAGCCCTCAGGGGCTCTCGTCCTACGAGCAGTACTTC	CASSPQGLSSYEQYF
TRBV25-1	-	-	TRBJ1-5	TGTGCCAGCAGTGGGGGGACGCGCAATCAGCCCCAGCATTTT	CASSGGTRNQPQHF
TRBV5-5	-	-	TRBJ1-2	TGTGCCAGCAGCTTGGCGACAAGGGGAGGCTACACCTTC	CASSLATRGGYTF
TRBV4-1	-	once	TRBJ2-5	TGCGCCAGCAGCCCCTCGGACACCCAAGAGACCCAGTACTTC	CASSPSDTQETQYF
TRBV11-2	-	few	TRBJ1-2	TGTGCCAGCAGCTCCAGAGCCAGCCTTGGATATGGCTACACCTTC	CASSSRASLGYGYTF
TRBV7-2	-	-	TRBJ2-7	TGTGCCAGCAGCTTAGATTCGGCGGGGGAGCAGTACTTC	CASSLDSAGEQYF
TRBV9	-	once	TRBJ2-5	TGTGCCAGCAGCGTCGCGGGGGCTTGGGAGACCCAGTACTTC	CASSVAGAWETQYF
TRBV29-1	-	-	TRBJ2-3	TGCAGCGTGCTCGGGGGAGGAACAGATACGCAGTATTTT	CSVLGGGTDTQYF
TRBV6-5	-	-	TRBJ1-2	TGTGCCAGCAGTTACGGTACAGGTTTAGCTAACTATGGCTACACCTTC	CASSYGTGLANYGYTF
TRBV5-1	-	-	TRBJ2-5	TGCGCCAGCAGCCCCGGAGGGGAGGAGACCCAGTACTTC	CASSPGGEETQYF
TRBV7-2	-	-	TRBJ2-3	TGTGCCGTGTCGGTGGCGCGGAGCCCGGGGGATACGCAGTATTTT	CAVSVARSPGDTQYF
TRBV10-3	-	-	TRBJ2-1	TGTGCCATCAGTGATGGTGGGGTCTCTTACAATGAGCAGTTCTTC	CAISDGGVSYNEQFF
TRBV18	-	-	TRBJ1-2	TGTGCCAGCTCACCAGGGAGCTTACCGGGGTATGGCTACACCTTC	CASSPGSLPGYGYTF
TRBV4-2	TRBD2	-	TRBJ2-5	TGTGCCAGCAGCCAGGCGGGAGTGGAGACCCAGTACTTC	CASSQAGVETQYF
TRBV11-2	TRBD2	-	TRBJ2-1	TGTGCCAGCAGCTTAGAGCTGGGGGGGACTAGGTGGGTTGAGCAGTTCTTC	CASSLELGGTRWVEQFF